This entry concerns a single TCR beta chain. What it recognizes is unknown. Data came from immunoSEQ multiplex PCR; TCRdb stores just in-frame clones and leaves some out. The sample lists about 1.1 million clones, approximately 80% occurring once. The CDR3 extends over 18 amino acids. The germline V gene encodes CDR1 SNHLY and CDR2 FYNNEI. V dropped 3 bases and J dropped 0; count of bases not matched to a gene: 4. This entry belongs to a study of shared clonotypes between healthy human individuals. General study points: Naive subsets usually exceeded memory subsets in estimated richness. With a handful of donors compared, around 5.4% of naive CD4 clonotypes were shared. A limitation of the genetic and exposure-history diversity represented arose from few donors.

Sequenced sample: memory CD4+ T cells from PBMCs. The sample's subset: CD45RA-negative fraction. The rearrangement joins TRBV2 to TRBJ2-2; TRBD2 aligns across 13 bases. The receptor was derived from a man aged 18 to 29 in good health. Some clones in this sample may be carry-over from other donors' samples. The CDR3: CASSEPGTSGANTGELFF. As DNA, the CDR3 is TGTGCCAGCAGTGAGCCCGGGACTAGCGGGGCGAACACCGGGGAGCTGTTTTTT.